The 17 T cell receptor beta chains reported below all come from one sample, sequenced in a study of T cell responses to AZD1222 COVID-19 vaccine. Sequencing used immunoSEQ multiplex PCR; TCRdb keeps in-frame clones, though not all of them. The sample has roughly 140,000 clones, 85% to 90% seen once. The sequencing here drew on peripheral blood, taken on day 0 of AZD1222 vaccination. These receptors all come from an adult in good health.

The chain has TRBV27 and TRBJ2-7; D remains unclear. Trimming removed 7 bases at V and 6 bases at J, with 16 bases between. This CDR3 comprises 13 residues. Germline assignment: CDR1 MNHEY and CDR2 SMNVEV (reference sequence). CDR3 residues: CASKLHGFGEQYF. The CDR3 DNA reads as TGTGCCAGCAAGTTACACGGGTTCGGCGAGCAGTACTTC.

This chain uses TRBV19 with TRBJ2-7, with D possibly being TRBD1 or TRBD2 (5 bases each). Looked up from germline, CDR1 is LNHDA and CDR2 is SQIVND (reference sequence). V was clipped by 6 bases and J by 6 bases, with 21 bases between them. The CDR3 spans 15 residues. The CDR3 reads CASSPPGPTRLEQYF. As DNA, the CDR3 is TGTGCCAGTAGCCCCCCGGGACCTACGCGGCTCGAGCAGTACTTC.

The rearrangement joins TRBV7-9 to TRBJ2-4, with TRBD1 as a possible D gene (5 bases). Trimming removed 3 bases at V and 2 bases at J, with 8 bases between. The germline gives CDR1 SEHNR, CDR2 FQNEAQ (reference sequence). The length of the CDR3 is 14 residues. The CDR3: CASSFSGTKNIQYF. CDR3 DNA: TGTGCCAGCAGCTTCTCAGGGACCAAAAACATTCAGTACTTC.

The V gene is TRBV19, the J gene TRBJ1-4; the D gene is possibly TRBD1 (5 bases). Looked up from germline, CDR1 is LNHDA and CDR2 is SQIVND (reference sequence). Trimming left V 5 bases short and J 0 bases short, with 13 bases between. The CDR3 is made up of 16 amino acids. The CDR3 loop is CASSSTDTATNEKLFF. The CDR3 DNA follows: TGTGCCAGTAGTTCCACGGACACTGCAACTAATGAAAAACTGTTTTTT.

The rearrangement joins TRBV25-1 to TRBJ2-1; no definite D call. Germline assignment: CDR1 MGHDK and CDR2 SYGVNS. The CDR3 sequence is 16 residues long. Trimming stripped 2 bases from V and 8 bases from J, with 19 bases between. The CDR3 loop reads CASSEGQPTPTHEQFF. CDR3 nucleotides: TGTGCCAGCAGTGAAGGCCAGCCAACTCCCACGCATGAGCAGTTCTTC.

The genes are TRBV18 and TRBJ1-1; 9 bases map to TRBD1. Losses at the gene ends were 4 bases for V and 5 bases for J; bases not matched to a gene: 5. Per the germline V gene, CDR1 is KGHSH and CDR2 is LQKENI. CDR3 length: 14 residues. The CDR3 here is CASSLGQGGTEAFF. CDR3 nucleotide sequence: TGTGCCAGCTCACTGGGACAGGGAGGGACTGAAGCTTTCTTT. Full variable domain (outside the CDR3, taken from reference TRBV18 and TRBJ1-1): NAGVMQNPRHLVRRRGQEARLRCSPMKGHSHVYWYRQLPEEGLKFMVYLQKENIIDESGMPKERFSAEFPKEGPSILRIQQVVRGDSAAYFCASSLGQGGTEAFFGQGTRLTVV.

V and J are TRBV18 and TRBJ2-7; D is possibly TRBD1 (5 bases). Germline CDR1 and CDR2: KGHSH and LQKENI. The V end was cut by 0 bases, the J end by 4 bases, with 10 bases between. This CDR3 region has 14 residues. CDR3: CASSPPGVAYEQYF. The DNA of the CDR3 is TGTGCCAGCTCACCACCAGGGGTTGCGTACGAGCAGTACTTC. The full variable domain, completed using reference TRBV18 and TRBJ2-7, is NAGVMQNPRHLVRRRGQEARLRCSPMKGHSHVYWYRQLPEEGLKFMVYLQKENIIDESGMPKERFSAEFPKEGPSILRIQQVVRGDSAAYFCASSPPGVAYEQYFGPGTRLTVT.

V gene TRBV5-6 combines with J gene TRBJ1-1; 7 bases agree with TRBD1. CDR1 and CDR2 from the germline V gene are SGHDT and YYEEEE. The CDR3 contains 14 residues. Germline trimming cut 2 bases from V and 8 bases from J; bases unmatched to any gene: 9. The CDR3 is CASSLGGAGVEAFF. As DNA, the CDR3 is TGTGCCAGCAGCTTAGGGGGCGCAGGGGTCGAAGCTTTCTTT.

This clone has only a few counts. This rearrangement joins TRBV27 to TRBJ1-2; a possible D gene is TRBD1 (5 bases). Germline V gene sequence: CDR1 MNHEY, CDR2 SMNVEV (reference sequence). V was clipped by 6 bases and J by 5 bases, with 16 bases between them. The CDR3 has 14 residues. The DNA of the CDR3 is TGTGCCAGCAGATTTGCAGGGCCGAGGTATGGCTACACCTTC. This encodes CASRFAGPRYGYTF.

The sample holds one count of this clone. The gene calls are TRBV16 and TRBJ1-4; D is uncertain. Germline V gene sequence: CDR1 KGHSY, CDR2 FQNENV. Trimming cost V 2 bases and J 0 bases, with 7 bases left between them. The length of the CDR3 is 15 residues. CDR3 sequence reads: CASSQTLATNEKLFF. The DNA for the CDR3 is TGTGCCAGCAGCCAAACCCTTGCAACTAATGAAAAACTGTTTTTT.

The chain is built from TRBV7-8 and TRBJ1-1; D is unresolved. CDR3 length: 13 amino acids. Germline CDR1 reads SGHVS; CDR2 reads FQNEAQ. Trimming cost V 5 bases and J 3 bases, with 10 bases left between them. CDR3 in DNA: TGTGCCAGCAGCAACCGATGGGACACTGAAGCTTTCTTT. Translating it yields CASSNRWDTEAFF.

V gene TRBV9 combines with J gene TRBJ2-6; tentatively, D is TRBD1 (6 bases). Looked up from germline, CDR1 is SGDLS and CDR2 is YYNGEE. V lost 3 bases and J lost 0, with 13 bases in between. The CDR3 has 17 amino acids. CDR3 nucleotide sequence: TGTGCCAGCAGCGGGTGGACAGATCACTCTGGGGCCAACGTCCTGACTTTC. As protein: CASSGWTDHSGANVLTF.

This sequence joins TRBV24-1 and TRBJ2-3; possibly TRBD1 for D (6 bases). The CDR3 spans 13 residues. V shed 9 bases and J shed 1 base, with 10 bases lying between them. CDR1 and CDR2 from the germline V gene are KGHDR and SFDVKD. The CDR3 DNA reads TGTGCCACCGGACAGCTCGGCACAGATACGCAGTATTTT. Translating gives CATGQLGTDTQYF.

For the CDR3, the DNA is TGCGCCAGCAGCTTGGGGGGAGGGACTTACAATGAGCAGTTCTTC. Translating it yields CASSLGGGTYNEQFF. The chain links TRBV5-1 to TRBJ2-1, with 7 bases identical to TRBD2. This CDR3 spans 15 amino acids. The germline gives CDR1 SGHRS, CDR2 YFSETQ. V was pared by 0 bases and J by 4 bases, with 4 bases of the junction left unmatched.

The V call is TRBV2, the J call TRBJ2-7; D unresolved. Trimming cost V 5 bases and J 3 bases, with 2 bases left between them. The CDR3 is 10 residues long. The V gene's germline CDR1 is SNHLY and CDR2 FYNNEI. The CDR3 spells CASSFYEQYF. Written as DNA, the CDR3 is TGTGCCAGCAGTTTCTACGAGCAGTACTTC.

This chain connects TRBV7-2 to TRBJ1-5, with D maybe TRBD1 (5 bases). The CDR3 is made up of 15 amino acids. The V gene lost 5 bases and the J gene lost 3 bases, with 14 bases spanning the gap. In germline, CDR1 is SGHTA, CDR2 FQGNSA. The CDR3 nucleotides are TGTGCCAGCAGCCTGCGGATGGGACCCAATCAGCCCCAGCATTTT. This encodes CASSLRMGPNQPQHF.

V gene TRBV12-3 or TRBV12-4 combines with J gene TRBJ1-1, with TRBD1 identical over 10 bases. The length of the CDR3 is 13 residues. V lost 7 bases to trimming and J lost 5 bases; unmatched junction nucleotides: 4. The CDR3 region has the DNA TGTGCCAGCAAGGGACAGGGGAGAACTGAAGCTTTCTTT. This sequence encodes CASKGQGRTEAFF.